These 31 T cell receptor beta chains share one sample of origin, sequenced in a study of T cells after yellow fever vaccination. TCRdb passed the 5' RACE reads through MiXCR, listing each CDR3 protein once. The top ten hold approximately 15% of the sample, which has fewer than 650,000 distinct CDR3 sequences, about a fifth seen once. The input for sequencing was PBMCs, taken less than 25 days after the first yellow fever vaccination. Receptors were obtained from a man younger than 35 who received the YFV17D yellow fever vaccine.

This clonotype was seen more than once but under ten times. The chain uses TRBV12-3 or TRBV12-4 and TRBJ2-5; 7 bases are shared with TRBD1. CDR3 length equals 14 residues. Trimming removed 3 bases from V and 5 bases from J; junction bases left unmatched: 6. In DNA, the CDR3 is TGTGCCAGCAGTTTGCGTGGGACAGTGGAGACCCAGTACTTC. Protein product: CASSLRGTVETQYF.

Ten or more counts support this clonotype. The J gene is TRBJ2-2, the V gene TRBV10-3; TRBD1 matches at 8 bases. J gave up 1 base and V 8 bases, and 0 bases lay outside the gene matches. CDR1 and CDR2 from the germline V gene are ENHRY and SYGVKD. This CDR3 has 13 residues. The CDR3 DNA sequence: TGTGCCATCGGGACAGGGAACACCGGGGAGCTGTTTTTT. Translation: CAIGTGNTGELFF.

V gene TRBV7-8 combines with J gene TRBJ2-2; D assignment may be TRBD1 or TRBD2 (5 bases each). There are 15 residues in the CDR3. Germline assignment: CDR1 SGHVS and CDR2 FQNEAQ. V was shortened by 6 bases and J by 3 bases, with 14 bases between the two germline ends. The CDR3 DNA reads as TGTGCCAGCAGACGGGACCGAGGATACACCGGGGAGCTGTTTTTT. Its protein is CASRRDRGYTGELFF.

CDR3 nucleotide sequence: TGTGCCAGCAGCCCGCCAGGGACTAGCCAGGAGACCCAGTACTTC. Translating it yields CASSPPGTSQETQYF. The chain carries TRBV7-2 and TRBJ2-5, with 9 bases lining up with TRBD2. V shed 5 bases, J shed 5 bases, and the junction held 9 bases outside the gene matches. Germline V gene data show CDR1 as SGHTA and CDR2 as FQGNSA. The CDR3 contains 15 residues.

This clonotype has more than one count but fewer than ten. The genes are TRBV15 and TRBJ1-5; D is unresolved. Trimming removed 0 bases from V and 3 bases from J, with 3 bases in between. CDR3 length equals 13 residues. CDR1 and CDR2 (germline): LNHNV, YYDKDF (reference sequence). CDR3 amino acids: CATSREPNQPQHF. CDR3 sequence (DNA): TGTGCCACCAGCAGAGAACCCAATCAGCCCCAGCATTTT.

Turning to this clonotype: One junction end disagrees with the germline gene, perhaps due to a read error. The chain has TRBV3-1 and TRBJ2-7; no reliable D call. The germline CDR1 and CDR2 sequences are LGHDT and YNNKEL (reference sequence). CDR3 length equals 17 residues. For the CDR3, the DNA is TGTGCCACCAGCCAAGAAGCGTATAAAGGGTGGAACTACGAGCAGTACTTC. This sequence encodes CATSQEAYKGWNYEQYF.

This chain connects TRBV7-9 to TRBJ2-1; the match to TRBD1 covers 7 bases. This CDR3 has 16 residues. The germline gives CDR1 SEHNR, CDR2 FQNEAQ (reference sequence). V gave up 1 base and J gave up 3 bases; unmatched junction bases: 6. The CDR3 protein is CASSLEVGTVYNEQFF. Written as DNA, the CDR3 is TGTGCCAGCAGCTTAGAAGTCGGGACAGTCTACAATGAGCAGTTCTTC.

The table lists this clonotype with many counts. The chain has TRBV7-6 and TRBJ1-1; D is unclear. Germline-derived CDR1 and CDR2 are SGHVS and FNYEAQ. V gave up 2 bases and J gave up 7 bases, with 11 bases separating them. The CDR3 has 13 amino acids. CDR3 bases: TGTGCCAGCAGCTTATCGACACCATATGAAGCTTTCTTT. It codes for CASSLSTPYEAFF.

This clonotype has a handful of counts. The V call is TRBV10-3, the J call TRBJ1-5; the D is unclear. With 5 bases removed from V and 3 bases from J, the gap between germline ends came to 5 bases. CDR3 length: 12 residues. CDR1 and CDR2 from the germline V gene are ENHRY and SYGVKD. CDR3 sequence reads: CAISTSNQPQHF. CDR3 bases: TGTGCCATCAGTACATCCAATCAGCCCCAGCATTTT.

J is TRBJ2-1 and V is TRBV4-2; D uncertain. The CDR3 spans 13 residues. The V end lost 0 bases, the J end lost 8 bases, and 8 bases lay between the germline ends. Germline CDR1 LGHNA, CDR2 YNFKEQ. CDR3 sequence: CASSQDRPDEQFF. The CDR3 nucleotides read TGTGCCAGCAGCCAAGATAGGCCGGATGAGCAGTTCTTC.

This clonotype was observed a few times. This chain links TRBV6-5 with TRBJ2-1; D unclear. Per germline, CDR1 MNHEY and CDR2 SVGAGI. Trimming took 2 bases from V and 8 from J, leaving 7 bases between them. The CDR3 runs to 12 residues. The CDR3: CASSYPGHEQFF. The CDR3 region has the DNA TGTGCCAGCAGTTACCCCGGTCATGAGCAGTTCTTC.

V and J are TRBV18 and TRBJ2-7; possibly TRBD2 for D (5 bases). The CDR3 spans 14 residues. CDR1 KGHSH and CDR2 LQKENI come from the germline V gene. Trimming removed 2 bases from V and 6 bases from J, with 14 bases in between. CDR3 sequence (DNA): TGTGCCAGCTCACCAGGTTCGAGGGTGCGCGAGCAGTACTTC. It is translated as CASSPGSRVREQYF.

This clonotype was recorded a few times. This sequence joins TRBV7-9 and TRBJ2-1; D gene ambiguous. The CDR3 is 12 residues long. The germline V and J ends were trimmed by 5 bases and 5 bases, with 7 bases remaining between them. The germline V gene encodes CDR1 SEHNR and CDR2 FQNEAQ (reference sequence). CDR3 sequence reads: CASSPAHNEQFF. CDR3 nucleotides: TGTGCCAGCAGCCCCGCCCACAATGAGCAGTTCTTC.

V usage is TRBV7-9 and J usage is TRBJ1-4; 7 bases match TRBD1. CDR3 length: 14 amino acids. The trim removed 4 bases at V and 6 bases at J, leaving 5 bases unmatched. Germline V gene lookup returns CDR1 SEHNR and CDR2 FQNEAQ (reference sequence). In DNA, the CDR3 is TGTGCCAGCAGCTCTGACAGGGAGGATGAAAAACTGTTTTTT. Translating gives CASSSDREDEKLFF.

There are a few counts of this clonotype. The CDR3 region is CASSFGGTTYEQYV. The CDR3 DNA sequence: TGTGCCAGCAGCTTTGGCGGTACTACCTACGAGCAGTACGTC. The V gene is TRBV5-4, the J gene TRBJ2-7; no clear D. The CDR3 has 14 residues. Looked up from germline, CDR1 is SGHNT and CDR2 is YYREEE (reference sequence). V was clipped by 2 bases and J by 2 bases, with 11 bases between them.

By proportion, this clonotype is medium-sized (0.01 to 0.1%). The CDR3 bases are TGTGCCAGCAGCGAGGGCATCTCCTACAATGAGCAGTTCTTC. Amino acids: CASSEGISYNEQFF. This sequence joins TRBV9 and TRBJ2-1; no reliable D call. This CDR3 contains 14 residues. Germline CDR1 SGDLS, CDR2 YYNGEE. The ends were cut back, 3 bases at V and 0 bases at J, with 7 bases in the middle.

A few counts support this clonotype. The rearrangement links TRBV5-6 to TRBJ1-4; D is unclear. The CDR3 has 14 residues. CDR1 is SGHDT, CDR2 YYEEEE, per germline. V shed 0 bases and J shed 7 bases, with 10 bases lying between them. CDR3 nucleotide sequence: TGTGCCAGCAGCTTGGCAGTACCGGGTGAAAAACTGTTTTTT. Amino acids: CASSLAVPGEKLFF.

The chain links TRBV20-1 to TRBJ2-2; D is possibly TRBD1 (5 bases). CDR3 length: 15 amino acids. From germline, CDR1 is DFQATT and CDR2 SNEGSKA (reference sequence). Trimming stripped 3 bases from V and 0 bases from J, with 11 bases between. CDR3: CSASDWGTNTGELFF. The CDR3 bases are TGCAGTGCTAGCGATTGGGGCACGAACACCGGGGAGCTGTTTTTT.

This clonotype was seen repeatedly, ten times or more. The gene calls are TRBV5-1 and TRBJ1-2; a possible D gene is TRBD1 (5 bases). The CDR3 runs 13 residues. Germline lookup yields CDR1 SGHRS and CDR2 YFSETQ. The V end lost 3 bases, the J end lost 2 bases, and 8 bases lay between the germline ends. CDR3 residues: CASSSTENYGYTF. The DNA for the CDR3 is TGCGCCAGCAGCTCGACAGAGAACTATGGCTACACCTTC.

The rearrangement uses TRBV20-1 and TRBJ1-5; D unclear. This CDR3 comprises 16 residues. V lost 0 bases, J lost 5 bases, and 17 bases lay in between. Germline values: CDR1 DFQATT, CDR2 SNEGSKA (reference sequence). The chain's CDR3 is CSARERERGLYQPQHF. CDR3 in DNA: TGCAGTGCTAGAGAAAGGGAGAGAGGGTTGTATCAGCCCCAGCATTTT.

V usage is TRBV15 and J usage is TRBJ2-7, with 7 nucleotides matching TRBD1. The CDR3 extends over 15 amino acids. J lost 0 bases, V lost 1 base, and 3 bases had no gene match. CDR1 is LNHNV, CDR2 YYDKDF, per germline (reference sequence). CDR3 in amino acids: CATSRARGSSYEQYV. CDR3 DNA: TGTGCCACCAGCAGAGCCAGGGGGTCCTCCTACGAGCAGTACGTC.

In the case of this clonotype: The junction shows a germline mismatch at one end, possibly a read error. The rearrangement joins TRBV2 to TRBJ2-2, with 8 bases matching TRBD1. CDR1 is SNHLY and CDR2 is FYNNEI in the germline V gene. This CDR3 comprises 17 residues. CDR3 loop: CASSVARTGLITGELIF. In DNA, the CDR3 is TGTGCCAGCAGTGTCGCCCGGACAGGGTTGATAACCGGGGAGCTGATTTTT.

This clonotype was counted only a few times. The chain couples TRBV6-2 or TRBV6-3 to TRBJ1-1; D is uncertain. The germline V gene encodes CDR1 MNHEY and CDR2 SVGEGT. V lost 5 bases to trimming and J lost 1 base, with 14 bases between them. The CDR3 runs 15 residues. CDR3 bases: TGTGCCAGCAGTGACGACTTCTTGGCGAACACTGAAGCTTTCTTT. Protein product: CASSDDFLANTEAFF.

The chain carries TRBV29-1 and TRBJ2-7; D gene ambiguous. The CDR3 extends over 11 amino acids. The germline V gene encodes CDR1 SQVTM and CDR2 ANQGSEA. Trimming took off 8 bases at V and 2 bases at J, with 10 bases between the two ends. The CDR3 DNA follows: TGCAGCACGGACGGAGCCTACGAGCAGTACGTC. As protein: CSTDGAYEQYV.

The V and J genes are TRBV12-3 or TRBV12-4 and TRBJ1-1; possible D gene TRBD1, 5 bases. The CDR3 covers 14 residues. V shed 4 bases and J shed 1 base, with 10 bases lying between them. The CDR3 spells CASSSVQENTEAFF. The DNA for the CDR3 is TGTGCCAGCAGTTCGGTACAGGAGAACACTGAAGCTTTCTTT.

This clonotype was counted only a few times. The V gene is TRBV7-3, the J gene TRBJ1-1; tentatively, D is TRBD1 (5 bases). The CDR3 runs to 15 residues. Between the trimmed V and J ends, which lost 5 bases and 5 bases, there was a span of 18 bases. Germline loops: CDR1 SGHTA, CDR2 FQGTGA. The CDR3 bases are TGTGCCAGCAGCCCGAACCCCGGGGGTTTGACTGAAGCTTTCTTT. This codes for CASSPNPGGLTEAFF.

This clonotype was observed a few times. This rearrangement joins TRBV7-2 to TRBJ2-5; D not certain. Per the germline V gene, CDR1 is SGHTA and CDR2 is FQGNSA. This CDR3 spans 12 amino acids. V lost 3 bases to trimming and J lost 4 bases, with 6 bases between them. CDR3 sequence reads: CASSFTPETQYF. The CDR3 nucleotides are TGTGCCAGCAGCTTCACTCCAGAGACCCAGTACTTC.

The CDR3 loop reads CATSDLTTDSYNEQFF. In DNA, the CDR3 is TGTGCCACCAGTGATTTAACGACAGATTCCTACAATGAGCAGTTCTTC. The V gene is TRBV24-1, the J gene TRBJ2-1; tentative D call: TRBD1 (5 bases). This CDR3 is built from 16 residues. Germline lookup yields CDR1 KGHDR and CDR2 SFDVKD. Trimming left V 1 base short and J 1 base short, with 10 bases between.

This clonotype has ten or more counts. V and J are TRBV7-2 and TRBJ2-7; weak D call: TRBD2 (5 bases). Trimming pared 0 bases from V and 9 bases from J, leaving 15 bases between. The CDR3 contains 14 residues. Germline V lookup: CDR1 SGHTA, CDR2 FQGNSA. The CDR3 DNA follows: TGTGCCAGCAGCTTAGCGCCTGAGGGAGAAGGGCAGTACGTC. Its protein product is CASSLAPEGEGQYV.

There are many counts of this clonotype. The chain carries TRBV12-3 or TRBV12-4 and TRBJ2-1, with 13 bases fitting TRBD2. With 5 bases clipped from V and 4 bases from J, the junction kept 2 bases outside the gene matches. The CDR3 extends over 15 amino acids. The DNA for the CDR3 is TGTGCCAGCAGTAAGGGACTAGCGGGATACAATGAGCAGTTCTTC. Residues: CASSKGLAGYNEQFF.

This clonotype was detected only a few times. V gene TRBV6-5 combines with J gene TRBJ1-5; unclear D gene. Germline values: CDR1 MNHEY, CDR2 SVGAGI. V shed 8 bases and J shed 1 base, with 9 bases lying between them. CDR3 length: 13 residues. The CDR3 nucleotides are TGTGCCAGCCGCCCACAGAGCAATCAGCCCCAGCATTTT. This encodes CASRPQSNQPQHF.